The 6 T cell receptor beta chains below come from one sample, sequenced in a study of persistence of HIV-infected CD4 T cells. Antigens for these TCRs are unknown. Cells were stimulated with overlapping HIV-1 Gag 15-mer peptides. CD40L/CD69 double-negative CD45RO-high memory CD4+ T cells were collected. This was the immunoSEQ version 4 assay in survey mode. The method was immunoSEQ multiplex PCR; TCRdb's version includes in-frame clones alone and lacks a portion of them. The sample holds some 32,000 clones, roughly four fifths seen once. Sample: CD4+ T cells sorted from PBMCs after 18-hour stimulation, taken from a patient who received antiretroviral therapy. The source of these receptors is an adult woman with HIV who was CMV-seropositive.

The chain is built from TRBV5-8 and TRBJ2-7; maybe TRBD1 (6 bases). The CDR3 length is 14 residues. With 4 bases removed from V and 3 bases from J, the gap between germline ends came to 14 bases. Per germline, CDR1 SGHTS and CDR2 YDEGEE. CDR3 DNA: TGTGCCAGCAGCCCGCCTCGGACAGACTACGAGCAGTACTTC. This codes for CASSPPRTDYEQYF.

The genes are TRBV5-6 and TRBJ2-5, with 12 nucleotides matching TRBD1. J gave up 3 bases and V 4 bases, and 7 bases lay outside the gene matches. From germline, CDR1 is SGHDT and CDR2 YYEEEE. There are 16 residues in the CDR3. The CDR3 reads CASSQTGQGAKETQYF. CDR3 coding DNA: TGTGCCAGCAGCCAAACGGGACAGGGGGCGAAAGAGACCCAGTACTTC.

J is TRBJ2-1 and V is TRBV7-8; D uncertain. The germline V and J ends were trimmed by 3 bases and 4 bases, with 13 bases remaining between them. CDR3 length equals 15 residues. Per the germline V gene, CDR1 is SGHVS and CDR2 is FQNEAQ. The CDR3 DNA sequence: TGTGCCAGCAGCTTCGGCCTAGATTCTTACAATGAGCAGTTCTTC. Encoded protein: CASSFGLDSYNEQFF.

The gene calls are TRBV19 and TRBJ2-1; D might be TRBD2 (6 bases). Germline-derived CDR1 and CDR2 are LNHDA and SQIVND (reference sequence). V lost 7 bases and J 3 bases, leaving 16 bases between the germline ends. The CDR3 is made up of 15 amino acids. The CDR3 here is CASIGVGAGYNEQFF. CDR3 sequence (DNA): TGTGCCAGTATTGGGGTGGGAGCGGGCTACAATGAGCAGTTCTTC. Variable domain in full (rest from reference TRBV19 and TRBJ2-1): DGGITQSPKYLFRKEGQNVTLSCEQNLNHDAMYWYRQDPGQGLRLIYYSQIVNDFQKGDIAEGYSVSREKKESFPLTVTSAQKNPTAFYLCASIGVGAGYNEQFFGPGTRLTVL.

The V and J genes are TRBV7-9 and TRBJ1-2; possibly TRBD1 for D (5 bases). Germline CDR1 reads SEHNR; CDR2 reads FQNEAQ (reference sequence). The CDR3 runs to 15 residues. V was cut by 6 bases and J by 4 bases, with 18 bases left in between. The CDR3 nucleotides are TGTGCCAGCAGTTATACCGGGACCGATCCCTATGGCTACACCTTC. Amino acids: CASSYTGTDPYGYTF.

This clone was observed once. V and J are TRBV4-3 and TRBJ2-7; 8 bases line up with TRBD1. The CDR3 is made up of 15 amino acids. Germline V gene sequence: CDR1 LGHNA, CDR2 YSLEER. J gave up 2 bases and V 4 bases, and 7 bases lay outside the gene matches. In DNA form, the CDR3 reads TGCGCCAGCAGCCCCCGCCCGGACAGGGCCTACGAGCAGTACTTC. Translated: CASSPRPDRAYEQYF.